The rows below give T cell receptor beta chains drawn from one sample of a study of shared clonotypes between healthy human individuals. TCRdb's table, derived via immunoSEQ multiplex PCR, lists solely in-frame clones and lacks some. Of 1.6 million or so clones in the sample, 97% to 99% were seen once. The specimen was naive CD4+ T cells sorted from blood. Every receptor here comes from a man under 40 in good health. The CDR3 runs from the conserved cysteine through the conserved F or W. D genes are given only for firm matches. Clone size is stated in some rows and not others, as once, few, many or a class when expanded.

d_call	j_call	clone_size	v_call	cdr3_aa	cdr3_nt
NA	TRBJ2-3	NA	TRBV11-2	CASSGADTQYF	TGTGCCAGCAGCGGCGCGGATACGCAGTATTTT
TRBD2	TRBJ2-1	NA	TRBV27	CASSLKAAGDGEQFF	TGTGCCAGCAGTTTAAAGGCGGCGGGAGATGGTGAGCAGTTCTTC
NA	TRBJ2-1	NA	TRBV5-6	CASSQHEWPNNEQFF	TGTGCCAGCAGCCAGCACGAGTGGCCCAACAATGAGCAGTTCTTC
NA	TRBJ2-7	NA	TRBV4-3	CASSQDFRFSYEQYF	TGCGCCAGCAGCCAAGATTTTAGGTTCTCCTACGAGCAGTACTTC
TRBD1	TRBJ2-7	NA	TRBV18	CASSPQGALGEQYF	TGTGCCAGCTCACCACAGGGGGCGCTTGGCGAGCAGTACTTC
TRBD2	TRBJ2-3	NA	TRBV27	CASSALLAGAEHSTQYF	TGTGCCAGCAGTGCCCTACTAGCGGGGGCCGAACACAGTACGCAGTATTTT
TRBD1	TRBJ1-2	NA	TRBV5-1	CASSPTPRTGYGYTF	TGCGCCAGCAGCCCAACCCCAAGGACAGGTTATGGCTACACCTTC
NA	TRBJ1-5	NA	TRBV6-6	CASTPDGGWDQPQHF	TGTGCCAGCACTCCGGATGGGGGGTGGGATCAGCCCCAGCATTTT
NA	TRBJ2-3	once	TRBV30	CAWNGPSVTDTQYF	TGTGCCTGGAACGGCCCTAGCGTGACAGATACGCAGTATTTT
NA	TRBJ2-3	NA	TRBV29-1	CSVDGSRDSTDTQYF	TGCAGCGTTGATGGCTCTCGGGACAGCACAGATACGCAGTATTTT
NA	TRBJ2-7	once	TRBV28	CASRMGGTYEQYF	TGTGCCAGCAGGATGGGGGGCACCTACGAGCAGTACTTC
TRBD2	TRBJ2-7	NA	TRBV9	CASSYREGSYEQYF	TGTGCCAGCAGCTACCGGGAGGGCTCCTACGAGCAGTACTTC
NA	TRBJ2-7	NA	TRBV21-1	CASSKRWRVEQYF	TGTGCCAGCAGCAAAAGGTGGCGGGTCGAGCAGTACTTC
NA	TRBJ2-1	NA	TRBV7-9	CASSLVGDDEQFF	TGTGCCAGCAGCTTAGTGGGGGACGATGAGCAGTTCTTC
NA	TRBJ2-2	NA	TRBV27	CASSLSKGGGPLGELFF	TGTGCCAGCAGTTTATCGAAGGGGGGAGGGCCGCTCGGGGAGCTGTTTTTT
NA	TRBJ2-7	once	TRBV20-1	CSARLVHEQYF	TGCAGTGCTAGACTGGTCCACGAGCAGTACTTC
TRBD2	TRBJ2-3	NA	TRBV4-1	CASSRLAATDTQYF	TGCGCCAGCAGCCGACTAGCGGCCACAGATACGCAGTATTTT